The next 17 T cell receptor beta chains were all read from a single sample in a study of T cell responses to AZD1222 COVID-19 vaccine. Some clones are missing from TCRdb's copy, which holds only in-frame ones; the method was immunoSEQ multiplex PCR. The sample records about 140,000 clones, about 91% being singletons. Sequenced material: peripheral blood, taken on day 0 of AZD1222 vaccination. The receptors were sampled from an adult in good health.

The chain employs TRBV6-1 and TRBJ2-3, with 7 bases identical to TRBD2. In germline, CDR1 is MNHNS, CDR2 SASEGT. This CDR3 is 15 amino acids long. The J segment lost 3 bases and the V segment lost 2 bases, leaving 5 bases of the junction unmatched. The CDR3 nucleotides are TGTGCCAGCAGTGAATCGCGGGAGCGGACAGATACGCAGTATTTT. It translates to CASSESRERTDTQYF.

The rearrangement uses TRBV27 and TRBJ1-4; 7 nucleotides align to TRBD1. Germline V CDR1 and CDR2: MNHEY, SMNVEV (reference sequence). The V gene end was trimmed by 7 bases and the J gene end by 1 base; junction bases not matched to a gene: 18. The CDR3 has 19 residues. The CDR3 loop is CASNENSGTDELTNEKLFF. CDR3 bases: TGTGCCAGCAATGAGAATTCCGGGACAGACGAATTAACTAATGAAAAACTGTTTTTT.

V usage is TRBV6-5 and J usage is TRBJ2-5; TRBD2 agrees at 8 bases. From germline, CDR1 is MNHEY and CDR2 SVGAGI. J gave up 5 bases and V 8 bases, and 10 bases lay outside the gene matches. The CDR3 consists of 14 residues. As DNA, the CDR3 is TGTGCCAGCTGTCGGGGGGGGGCGGAGGAGACCCAGTACTTC. Amino acid sequence: CASCRGGAEETQYF.

The CDR3 reads CASSQEARGAQDGELFF. CDR3 sequence (DNA): TGTGCCAGCAGCCAAGAAGCCCGGGGAGCCCAGGACGGGGAGCTGTTTTTT. The rearrangement links TRBV4-2 to TRBJ2-2; TRBD2 might be the D (5 bases). The CDR3 contains 17 residues. Germline CDR1 reads LGHNA; CDR2 reads YNFKEQ. The V and J ends lost 0 bases and 7 bases respectively, with 18 bases between them.

This clone was observed a few times. The chain couples TRBV6-5 to TRBJ2-7; 11 bases line up with TRBD2. The CDR3 totals 15 residues. Germline V gene sequence: CDR1 MNHEY, CDR2 SVGAGI. V dropped 5 bases and J dropped 7; count of bases not matched to a gene: 10. CDR3 sequence reads: CASSTIAGGSREQYF. DNA of the CDR3: TGTGCCAGCAGTACCATAGCGGGAGGGTCTAGAGAGCAGTACTTC.

The CDR3 spells CASSYEATSGNTIYF. The CDR3 DNA reads TGTGCCAGCAGTTACGAGGCGACCTCTGGAAACACCATATATTTT. This chain joins TRBV6-6 and TRBJ1-3, with no clear D. Germline V CDR1 and CDR2: MNHNY, SVGAGI (reference sequence). The V end lost 2 bases, the J end lost 0 bases, and 8 bases lay between the germline ends. This CDR3 has 15 residues.

The CDR3 loop reads CASSSGLAGGTQFQETQYF. The DNA of the CDR3 is TGTGCCAGCAGCTCGGGACTAGCGGGGGGAACTCAATTCCAAGAGACCCAGTACTTC. This chain joins TRBV7-2 and TRBJ2-5; 15 bases align to TRBD2. The CDR3 is made up of 19 amino acids. V trimming: 4 bases; J trimming: 1 base; junction bases outside the gene matches: 10. Germline CDR1 reads SGHTA; CDR2 reads FQGNSA.

The chain employs TRBV5-1 and TRBJ2-3; D remains ambiguous. This CDR3 region has 13 residues. From germline, CDR1 is SGHRS and CDR2 YFSETQ. V lost 4 bases to trimming and J lost 0 bases, with 6 bases between them. CDR3 coding DNA: TGCGCCAGCAGCGGGCACAGCACAGATACGCAGTATTTT. Translated: CASSGHSTDTQYF. Supplemented by reference TRBV5-1 and TRBJ2-3, the full variable domain reads KAGVTQTPRYLIKTRGQQVTLSCSPISGHRSVSWYQQTPGQGLQFLFEYFSETQRNKGNFPGRFSGRQFSNSRSEMNVSTLELGDSALYLCASSGHSTDTQYFGPGTRLTVL.

The rearrangement joins TRBV5-4 to TRBJ2-5, with 10 bases identical to TRBD2. The V and J ends lost 0 bases and 4 bases, in that order; junction bases with no gene match: 3. Germline lookup yields CDR1 SGHNT and CDR2 YYREEE (reference sequence). CDR3 length: 15 residues. The chain's CDR3 is CASSLDSGGRETQYF. The CDR3, as DNA: TGTGCCAGCAGCTTGGATAGCGGGGGGCGAGAGACCCAGTACTTC.

The V gene is TRBV2, the J gene TRBJ2-7; D perhaps matches TRBD1 (6 bases). Deletions cut 4 bases from V and 2 bases from J, with 27 bases between. The germline V gene has CDR1 SNHLY and CDR2 FYNNEI. This CDR3 has 19 amino acids. The CDR3 protein is CASSGAPTGPWPQTYEQYF. CDR3 bases: TGTGCCAGCAGTGGGGCCCCGACAGGTCCTTGGCCCCAAACCTACGAGCAGTACTTC. Based on the CDR3 plus reference TRBV2 and TRBJ2-7, the full variable domain is EPEVTQTPSHQVTQMGQEVILRCVPISNHLYFYWYRQILGQKVEFLVSFYNNEISEKSEIFDDQFSVERPDGSNFTLKIRSTKLEDSAMYFCASSGAPTGPWPQTYEQYFGPGTRLTVT.

This sequence joins TRBV27 and TRBJ1-1; D unresolved. The CDR3 sequence is 13 residues long. Germline values: CDR1 MNHEY, CDR2 SMNVEV (reference sequence). The V and J ends lost 6 bases and 1 base respectively, with 9 bases between them. The DNA of the CDR3 is TGTGCCAGCAGCACGCTGACGAACACTGAAGCTTTCTTT. Encoded protein: CASSTLTNTEAFF.

The V and J genes are TRBV18 and TRBJ2-5, with unresolved D. Deletions cut 3 bases from V and 2 bases from J, with 7 bases between. In germline, CDR1 is KGHSH, CDR2 LQKENI. The CDR3 length is 13 residues. The CDR3 DNA reads as TGTGCCAGCTCACCGTCTCAGCAAGAGACCCAGTACTTC. Protein: CASSPSQQETQYF.

The chain has TRBV21-1 and TRBJ2-7; the table calls TRBD2, which could not be checked here. TRBV21-1 is given as a pseudogene. The CDR3 is 17 residues long. The CDR3 loop is CASSKGLAGGQCYEQYF. The CDR3 DNA reads as TGTGCCAGCAGCAAAGGGCTAGCGGGAGGCCAATGCTACGAGCAGTACTTC.

The chain uses TRBV29-1 and TRBJ1-2; possible D gene TRBD1, 6 bases. The germline V gene encodes CDR1 SQVTM and CDR2 ANQGSEA. The CDR3 covers 12 residues. V was cut by 8 bases and J by 3 bases, with 13 bases left in between. The CDR3 nucleotides read TGCAGCATGGACAGTCCAGACTATGGCTACACCTTC. Its translation is CSMDSPDYGYTF.

V is TRBV18 and J is TRBJ2-4; 8 bases line up with TRBD1. Germline V gene data show CDR1 as KGHSH and CDR2 as LQKENI. J was trimmed by 5 bases and V by 6 bases; bases with no gene match: 12. The CDR3 has 16 amino acids. Here the CDR3 DNA reads TGTGCCAGCTCCCTTCGGACAGGGCTCCCCCAAAACATTCAGTACTTC. Protein: CASSLRTGLPQNIQYF.

The chain has TRBV7-9 and TRBJ2-3; no reliable D call. The CDR3 is 14 residues long. CDR1 is SEHNR, CDR2 FQNEAQ, per germline (reference sequence). The germline V and J ends were trimmed by 7 bases and 4 bases, with 15 bases remaining between them. The CDR3 is CASTDGLGADTQYF. In DNA, the CDR3 is TGTGCCAGCACCGATGGCCTAGGAGCAGATACGCAGTATTTT.

This chain joins TRBV7-6 and TRBJ2-7; 9 positions match TRBD1. The CDR3 runs 14 residues. V lost 5 bases and J lost 6; bases outside the gene matches: 8. Germline-derived CDR1 and CDR2 are SGHVS and FNYEAQ. The CDR3 DNA follows: TGTGCCAGCAGCATTGGACAGGGGCCCGCCGAGCAGTACTTC. Its translation is CASSIGQGPAEQYF.